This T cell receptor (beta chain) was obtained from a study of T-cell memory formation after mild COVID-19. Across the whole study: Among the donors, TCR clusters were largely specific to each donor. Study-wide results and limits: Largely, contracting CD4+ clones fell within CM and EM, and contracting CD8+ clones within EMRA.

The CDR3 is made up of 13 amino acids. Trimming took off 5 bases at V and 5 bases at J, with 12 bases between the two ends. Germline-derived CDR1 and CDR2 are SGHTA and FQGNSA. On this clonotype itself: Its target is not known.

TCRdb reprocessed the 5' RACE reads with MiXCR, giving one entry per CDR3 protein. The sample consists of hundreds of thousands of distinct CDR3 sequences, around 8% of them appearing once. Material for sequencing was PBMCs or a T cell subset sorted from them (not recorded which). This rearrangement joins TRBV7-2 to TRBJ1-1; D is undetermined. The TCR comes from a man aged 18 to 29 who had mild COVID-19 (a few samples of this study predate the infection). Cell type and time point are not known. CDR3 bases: TGTGCCAGCAGCCCAGGTGGGAGAACTGAAGCTTTCTTT. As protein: CASSPGGRTEAFF. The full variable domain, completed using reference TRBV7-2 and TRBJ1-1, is GAGVSQSPSNKVTEKGKDVELRCDPISGHTALYWYRQSLGQGLEFLIYFQGNSAPDKSGLPSDRFSAERTGGSVSTLTIQRTQQEDSAVYLCASSPGGRTEAFFGQGTRLTVV.